These T cell receptor beta chains were read from a single sample in a study of T cell repertoires in cytomegalovirus infection. TCRdb re-called the reads with MiXCR, one entry per CDR3 protein. The table has roughly 760,000 distinct CDR3 sequences, 35% to 40% seen once. The sample was PBMCs. The receptors were sampled from a human donor in good health (CMV status not recorded). Some clones in this sample may be carry-over from other donors' samples. CDR3s leave out the opening cysteine and the closing phenylalanine or tryptophan.

j_call: TRBJ2-7
v_call: TRBV6-1
cdr3_aa: ASRDGLNLEQY

j_call: TRBJ2-3
v_call: TRBV7-9
cdr3_aa: ASSPSGGAADTQY

j_call: TRBJ1-3
v_call: TRBV5-1
cdr3_aa: ASSLQTGGNTIY

j_call: TRBJ1-5
v_call: TRBV6-1
cdr3_aa: ASGLDRGGNQPQH

j_call: TRBJ2-1
v_call: TRBV12-3/TRBV12-4
cdr3_aa: ASSPGLSYNEHF

j_call: TRBJ2-1
v_call: TRBV7-2
cdr3_aa: ASSSLAGTDNNEQF

j_call: TRBJ1-5
v_call: TRBV12-3/TRBV12-4
cdr3_aa: ASRPGTGGSSNQPQH

j_call: TRBJ2-6
v_call: TRBV12-3/TRBV12-4
cdr3_aa: ASSPPLTGANVLT

j_call: TRBJ1-1
v_call: TRBV5-4
cdr3_aa: ASSLATGNAF

j_call: TRBJ2-7
v_call: TRBV7-8
cdr3_aa: ASRAGLRYEQY

j_call: TRBJ1-3
v_call: TRBV19
cdr3_aa: ASSIDLQSGNTIY

j_call: TRBJ2-5
v_call: TRBV6-6
cdr3_aa: ASSRDYVGETQY

j_call: TRBJ1-1
v_call: TRBV7-2
cdr3_aa: ASSRALQGANEAF

j_call: TRBJ1-5
v_call: TRBV7-3
cdr3_aa: ASSLADHHSNQPQH

j_call: TRBJ1-6
v_call: TRBV6-8
cdr3_aa: ASRDGLNSPLH

j_call: TRBJ2-5
v_call: TRBV6-6
cdr3_aa: ASSYSILEAGEETQY

j_call: TRBJ2-3
v_call: TRBV20-1
cdr3_aa: SASHGLDTQY